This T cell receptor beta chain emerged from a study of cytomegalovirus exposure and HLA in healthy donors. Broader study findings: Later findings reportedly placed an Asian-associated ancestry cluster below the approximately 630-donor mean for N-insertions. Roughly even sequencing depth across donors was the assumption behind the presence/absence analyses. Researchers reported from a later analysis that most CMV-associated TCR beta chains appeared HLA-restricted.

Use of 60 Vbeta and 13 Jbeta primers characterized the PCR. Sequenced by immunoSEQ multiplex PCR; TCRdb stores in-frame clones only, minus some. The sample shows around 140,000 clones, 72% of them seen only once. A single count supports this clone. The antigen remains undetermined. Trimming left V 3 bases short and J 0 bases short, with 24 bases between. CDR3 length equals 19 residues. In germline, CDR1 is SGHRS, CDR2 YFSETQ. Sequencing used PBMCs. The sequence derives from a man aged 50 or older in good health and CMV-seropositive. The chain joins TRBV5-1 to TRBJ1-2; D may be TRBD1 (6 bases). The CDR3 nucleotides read TGCGCCAGCAGCTGGCCCCAAACACAGGGCCTAGCTTCTAACTATGGCTACACCTTC. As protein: CASSWPQTQGLASNYGYTF.